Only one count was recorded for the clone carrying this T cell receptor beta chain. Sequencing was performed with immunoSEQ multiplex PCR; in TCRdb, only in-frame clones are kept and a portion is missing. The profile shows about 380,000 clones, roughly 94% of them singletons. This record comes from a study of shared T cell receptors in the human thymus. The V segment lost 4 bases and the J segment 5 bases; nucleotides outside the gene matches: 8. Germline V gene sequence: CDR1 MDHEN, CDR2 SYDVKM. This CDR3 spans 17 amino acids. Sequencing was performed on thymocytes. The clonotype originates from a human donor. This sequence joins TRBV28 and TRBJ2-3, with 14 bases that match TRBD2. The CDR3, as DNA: TGTGCCAGCAGTTCTATAAGACTAGCGGGAGGGGGAGATACGCAGTATTTT. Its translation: CASSSIRLAGGGDTQYF.